One and the same sample provided the 9 T cell receptor beta chains below, sequenced in a study of T-cell memory formation after mild COVID-19. Each CDR3 protein gets one entry after TCRdb re-called the 5' RACE reads with MiXCR. The table lists under 600,000 distinct CDR3 sequences, less than 25% of them singletons, with about 8.2% in the top ten. Sequencing was carried out using PBMCs or a T cell subset sorted from them (not recorded which). The receptor source for this set is an adult woman who had mild COVID-19 (a few samples of this study predate the infection). Cell type and time point are not known.

The V call is TRBV15, the J call TRBJ2-7; D is uncertain. The V end lost 0 bases, the J end lost 3 bases, and 12 bases lay between the germline ends. The V gene's germline CDR1 is LNHNV and CDR2 YYDKDF (reference sequence). CDR3 size: 15 residues. CDR3 in DNA: TGTGCCACCAGCAGAGACGGGCTAACAGACTACGAGCAGTACTTC. It translates to CATSRDGLTDYEQYF.

The rearrangement uses TRBV7-2 and TRBJ2-2; D is uncertain. Germline values: CDR1 SGHTA, CDR2 FQGNSA. V was shortened by 5 bases and J by 0 bases, with 10 bases between the two germline ends. This CDR3 is 15 amino acids long. The CDR3 loop is CASSETYANTGELFF. The CDR3 region has the DNA TGTGCCAGCAGCGAGACCTACGCGAACACCGGGGAGCTGTTTTTT.

The gene calls are TRBV4-1 and TRBJ2-1; D could derive from TRBD1 or TRBD2 (5 bases each). The CDR3 has 17 residues. Germline V gives CDR1 MGHRA, CDR2 YSYEKL. V was cut by 0 bases and J by 0 bases, with 12 bases left in between. The CDR3 bases are TGCGCCAGCAGCCAAGAAGTTGTGGGGGTCTCCTACAATGAGCAGTTCTTC. Translating gives CASSQEVVGVSYNEQFF.

The rearrangement uses TRBV29-1 and TRBJ1-3; D call uncertain. Germline V lookup: CDR1 SQVTM, CDR2 ANQGSEA. There are 13 residues in the CDR3. The germline V and J ends were trimmed by 2 bases and 4 bases, with 9 bases remaining between them. The CDR3 protein is CSVELRGGNTIYF. CDR3 nucleotide sequence: TGCAGCGTTGAACTTCGAGGGGGAAACACCATATATTTT.

V is TRBV7-2 and J is TRBJ2-7; 11 nucleotides match TRBD2. The CDR3 spans 15 residues. CDR1 and CDR2 (germline): SGHTA, FQGNSA. J gave up 2 bases and V 7 bases, and 7 bases lay outside the gene matches. CDR3 nucleotide sequence: TGTGCCAGCACCCGACTAGCGGGACCTCCCTACGAGCAGTACTTC. This encodes CASTRLAGPPYEQYF.

This clonotype has more than one count but fewer than ten. J is TRBJ2-1 and V is TRBV7-9; no clear D. Per germline, CDR1 SEHNR and CDR2 FQNEAQ (reference sequence). The CDR3 runs to 10 residues. The V end was cut by 5 bases, the J end by 6 bases, with 2 bases between. DNA for the CDR3: TGTGCCAGCAGCGTCAATGAGCAGTTCTTC. It translates to CASSVNEQFF.

This rearrangement joins TRBV4-1 to TRBJ1-2, with a possible D match to TRBD1 (6 bases). Germline-derived CDR1 and CDR2 are MGHRA and YSYEKL. Trimming took off 0 bases at V and 4 bases at J, with 15 bases between the two ends. This CDR3 is built from 16 residues. Here the CDR3 DNA reads TGCGCCAGCAGCCAAGATACCGGGGGCCGGGGCTATGGCTACACCTTC. Translating it yields CASSQDTGGRGYGYTF.

The rearrangement links TRBV2 to TRBJ2-1; D is perhaps TRBD2 (6 bases). The V end was cut by 1 base, the J end by 2 bases, with 12 bases between. Germline CDR1 SNHLY, CDR2 FYNNEI. The CDR3 has 16 amino acids. Here the CDR3 reads CASSEGGRTPYNEQFF. The CDR3 region has the DNA TGTGCCAGCAGTGAAGGAGGGAGGACCCCCTACAATGAGCAGTTCTTC.

The chain joins TRBV11-2 to TRBJ2-7; D is undetermined. The CDR3 loop spans 11 amino acids. Germline values: CDR1 SGHAT, CDR2 FQNNGV. The V gene lost 5 bases and the J gene lost 4 bases, with 6 bases spanning the gap. The CDR3: CASSKSYEQYF. The CDR3 DNA reads as TGTGCCAGCAGCAAAAGTTACGAGCAGTACTTC.